The rows below give T cell receptor beta chains drawn from one sample of a study of blood T cell repertoires in COVID-19. Here immunoSEQ multiplex PCR was the method, and the copy in TCRdb shows in-frame clones only, minus some. Seen here are approximately 83,000 clones, roughly 80% observed once, and the top ten hold 3.4%. The sample taken for sequencing was peripheral blood. These receptor sequences come from a man aged 50 or older with acute or convalescent COVID-19. Both conserved end residues are trimmed from each CDR3. Fields, in order: D gene, V gene, J gene, CDR3 protein. The D gene is left open where the match is weak.

.	TRBV6-2/TRBV6-3	TRBJ2-1	ASSPPVIAVYNEQF
.	TRBV21-1	TRBJ1-3	ASNPPSEEQGARGNTIY
.	TRBV6-2/TRBV6-3	TRBJ2-1	ASSLRGSSYNEQF
.	TRBV7-2	TRBJ1-2	ASSLGGLNGYT
TRBD1	TRBV10-3	TRBJ1-1	AISPGTVGNQAF
.	TRBV7-9	TRBJ2-4	ASSLVGAGLAKNIQY
.	TRBV3-1/TRBV3-2	TRBJ2-7	ASSPGRGEQY
.	TRBV12-5	TRBJ1-5	ASGLVGRGQPQH
TRBD2	TRBV5-4	TRBJ2-3	ASSLGGRGADTQY
TRBD1	TRBV28	TRBJ1-4	ASSSTGVRTNEKLF
.	TRBV2	TRBJ2-7	ASSEGGSGKGEQY
TRBD1	TRBV30	TRBJ1-5	AWSDRGYNQPQH
.	TRBV19	TRBJ1-5	ASSRSRGFQPQH
TRBD1	TRBV6-5	TRBJ2-1	ASSQKGQGANEQF
TRBD2	TRBV7-9	TRBJ2-7	ASSYGTSGSDYEQY
TRBD1	TRBV18	TRBJ2-5	ASSPPGQGRETQY
TRBD1	TRBV10-3	TRBJ2-7	AISGPSTGVANEQY
TRBD1	TRBV2	TRBJ1-6	ASSGQGNSPLH
TRBD1	TRBV4-1	TRBJ2-3	ASSQAGQNTDTQY
.	TRBV3-1/TRBV3-2	TRBJ2-7	ASSQNQGEQY
TRBD1	TRBV15	TRBJ2-3	ATRLEGRTGWLPTDTQY
TRBD2	TRBV18	TRBJ2-7	ASSSLAGGPGDEQY
.	TRBV10-3	TRBJ1-3	AISSTGSGNTIY
.	TRBV28	TRBJ1-2	ASSLGRGGAGVGYT
TRBD1	TRBV28	TRBJ2-3	ASSLGGRDRSTDTQY
TRBD1	TRBV6-1	TRBJ1-2	ASSEKPAGGAENYGYT
TRBD2	TRBV11-1	TRBJ2-1	ASSLSGRTNEQF
TRBD1	TRBV7-7	TRBJ2-2	ASSPRDRGLVGELF
.	TRBV30	TRBJ2-7	AWSRGTVTYEQY
.	TRBV30	TRBJ2-7	AWSARDQYEQY
.	TRBV7-2	TRBJ2-1	ASSFSRPSSYNEQF
TRBD1	TRBV4-2	TRBJ2-1	ASSQTWTGNSYNEQF
.	TRBV10-3	TRBJ1-1	AINQQVNTEAF
TRBD1	TRBV25-1	TRBJ1-1	ASSEWGQGVTEAF
.	TRBV9	TRBJ1-1	ASSVGGVMNTEAF
.	TRBV6-2/TRBV6-3	TRBJ2-1	ASSYSAAQNEQF
TRBD2	TRBV3-1/TRBV3-2	TRBJ2-3	ASSQDTGGGTQY
.	TRBV5-1	TRBJ1-2	AIGGQDYGYT
TRBD2	TRBV5-1	TRBJ2-1	ASSVGLADYNEQF
TRBD2	TRBV5-4	TRBJ2-4	ASSLNRGLALNIQY
.	TRBV5-1	TRBJ1-4	ASSLQGHPTNEKLF
TRBD1	TRBV5-4	TRBJ1-6	ASSVDRDNSPLH
.	TRBV7-8	TRBJ2-1	ASSLAVAGAYSYNEQF
.	TRBV9	TRBJ2-1	ASSVDGGANNEQF
TRBD2	TRBV5-4	TRBJ2-3	ASSRTNLAGGGTDTQY
TRBD1	TRBV7-2	TRBJ2-3	ASSPTGQGSGDTQY
TRBD2	TRBV3-1/TRBV3-2	TRBJ2-4	ASSQVFPGLGSGGSQGKNIQY
.	TRBV2	TRBJ1-2	ASSPNGALGDYT
.	TRBV7-2	TRBJ2-3	ASRSGGSTDTQY
TRBD1	TRBV7-3	TRBJ2-1	ASSPPGQGFGREQF
TRBD1	TRBV5-5	TRBJ1-3	ASSRTGFIDTIY
.	TRBV7-2	TRBJ2-5	ASSFVAQGSGTQY
TRBD1	TRBV7-8	TRBJ1-2	ASSPRDRVSQGYT
.	TRBV5-8	TRBJ2-3	ASSPGSRTDTQY
.	TRBV4-3	TRBJ2-7	ASSQDATGALSYEQY
.	TRBV2	TRBJ2-7	ASSEIQGPSYEQY